This T cell receptor beta chain was identified during a study of cytomegalovirus exposure and HLA in healthy donors. General study results and limits: Most of the CMV-associated TCR beta chains (in a later analysis) appeared to be HLA-restricted.

About this clone: The antigen is unknown.

Germline loops: CDR1 MDHEN, CDR2 SYDVKM. The CDR3 covers 14 residues. The trim removed 8 bases at V and 0 bases at J, leaving 4 bases unmatched. In the PCR, 60 Vbeta and 13 Jbeta primers were used. Method: immunoSEQ multiplex PCR; TCRdb's copy keeps in-frame clones and lacks some. The sample records approximately 90,000 clones, roughly four fifths being singletons. This sequence joins TRBV28 and TRBJ2-3; TRBD1 aligns across 8 bases. Sequences were obtained from PBMCs. This clonotype was obtained from a man aged 25-40 years in good health and CMV-seronegative. CDR3 loop: CASHRGTSTDTQYF. The CDR3 DNA reads TGTGCCAGCCACAGGGGGACTAGCACAGATACGCAGTATTTT.